These 30 T cell receptor beta chains came from one sample sequenced in a study of T cell clonotyping in hematopoietic cell transplantation. Sequencing was performed with immunoSEQ multiplex PCR; in TCRdb, only in-frame clones are kept and a portion is missing. The sample carries some 11,000 clones, around 90% recorded once. Source: PBMCs, taken 180 days after allogeneic stem cell transplant. The source is a male patient between 60 and 69 years old who had an allogeneic stem cell transplant from an unrelated donor, so the T cells may come from the graft donor. Some clones in this sample may be carry-over from other donors' samples.

The gene calls are TRBV6-5 and TRBJ1-2; no clear D gene. The CDR3 is 13 amino acids. The V gene lost 7 bases and the J gene lost 4 bases, with 13 bases spanning the gap. The germline V gene encodes CDR1 MNHEY and CDR2 SVGAGI. In DNA, the CDR3 is TGTGCCAGCAACCCAGGCTTGGGCTATGGCTACACCTTC. Translated: CASNPGLGYGYTF.

The chain couples TRBV5-4 to TRBJ2-7; 8 bases are a match to TRBD2. Germline CDR1 and CDR2: SGHNT and YYREEE (reference sequence). The CDR3 is 14 amino acids. J gave up 2 bases and V 7 bases, and 8 bases lay outside the gene matches. The CDR3 sequence: CASGLSGDAYEQYF. CDR3 nucleotides: TGTGCCAGCGGCCTTAGCGGGGACGCCTACGAGCAGTACTTC.

The chain links TRBV6-1 to TRBJ1-6; TRBD1 matches at 9 bases. CDR3 length: 16 amino acids. V shed 2 bases and J 7 bases; nucleotides not matched to a gene: 6. The germline CDR1 and CDR2 sequences are MNHNS and SASEGT. This chain's CDR3 is CASSERSGTGNSPLHF. As DNA, the CDR3 is TGTGCCAGCAGTGAAAGGTCGGGGACAGGGAATTCACCCCTCCACTTT.

The chain carries TRBV6-6 and TRBJ1-6, with TRBD1 matching 10 bases. The V gene end was trimmed by 2 bases and the J gene end by 10 bases; junction bases not matched to a gene: 8. CDR3 length: 16 amino acids. Germline lookup yields CDR1 MNHNY and CDR2 SVGAGI (reference sequence). Written as DNA, the CDR3 is TGTGCCAGCAGTTACAGACCGGGACAGGGGATCTCACCCCTCCACTTT. Translation gives CASSYRPGQGISPLHF.

The J gene is TRBJ2-7, the V gene TRBV11-2, with no clear D. In germline, CDR1 is SGHAT, CDR2 FQNNGV. The CDR3 contains 13 residues. V shed 5 bases and J shed 5 bases, with 13 bases lying between them. CDR3: CASSLGRANEQYF. In DNA, the CDR3 is TGTGCCAGCAGCCTGGGTCGGGCGAACGAGCAGTACTTC. The full variable domain, completed using reference TRBV11-2 and TRBJ2-7, is EAGVAQSPRYKIIEKRQSVAFWCNPISGHATLYWYQQILGQGPKLLIQFQNNGVVDDSQLPKDRFSAERLKGVDSTLKIQPAKLEDSAVYLCASSLGRANEQYFGPGTRLTVT.

The genes are TRBV27 and TRBJ2-7, with D uncertain. From germline, CDR1 is MNHEY and CDR2 SMNVEV (reference sequence). The CDR3 covers 14 residues. V gave up 6 bases and J gave up 4 bases, with 16 bases separating them. The CDR3 is CASSAYYRTYEQYF. DNA of the CDR3: TGTGCCAGCAGCGCCTACTACCGGACGTACGAGCAGTACTTC.

This clone is deemed medium-sized (0.01 to 0.1%). Compared with germline, one end of the junction differs, possibly owing to a read error. This rearrangement joins TRBV6-4 to TRBJ2-3, with D possibly being TRBD1 (7 bases). CDR3 length: 18 residues. The V gene's germline CDR1 is MRHNA and CDR2 SNTAGT. Written as DNA, the CDR3 is TGTGCCAACAGTGAGAGGGCAGGGGGGTATCCCCACCCAGATACGCAGTATTTT. Its protein is CANSERAGGYPHPDTQYF.

This sequence joins TRBV10-3 and TRBJ2-5; 14 nucleotides align to TRBD2. With V trimmed by 0 bases and J by 5 bases, 2 bases remained unmatched. The CDR3 has 16 amino acids. Germline CDR1 reads ENHRY; CDR2 reads SYGVKD. The CDR3 here is CAISESTSGGAETQYF. The CDR3 DNA reads as TGTGCCATCAGTGAGTCGACTAGCGGGGGGGCTGAGACCCAGTACTTC.

The chain joins TRBV10-3 to TRBJ2-7, with D unclear. The CDR3 covers 14 residues. Trimming took 4 bases from V and 2 from J, leaving 12 bases between them. Per germline, CDR1 ENHRY and CDR2 SYGVKD. DNA for the CDR3: TGTGCCATCAGTGTGAGCAGGTCAGCCTACGAGCAGTACTTC. It translates to CAISVSRSAYEQYF.

This clone turned up a few times. The rearrangement uses TRBV6-5 and TRBJ1-2; TRBD1 matches 7 bases. CDR3 size: 13 residues. The J segment lost 4 bases and the V segment lost 6 bases, leaving 5 bases of the junction unmatched. Germline lookup yields CDR1 MNHEY and CDR2 SVGAGI. The CDR3 spells CASSLGTAYGYTF. CDR3 sequence (DNA): TGTGCCAGCAGCCTCGGGACAGCCTATGGCTACACCTTC.

The CDR3 loop reads CAIRVAAGGYTEAFF. CDR3 sequence (DNA): TGTGCCATCAGGGTGGCGGCAGGGGGATATACTGAAGCTTTCTTT. The V gene is TRBV10-3, the J gene TRBJ1-1; 7 nucleotides agree with TRBD1. From germline, CDR1 is ENHRY and CDR2 SYGVKD. The J segment lost 5 bases and the V segment lost 6 bases, leaving 12 bases of the junction unmatched. The CDR3 consists of 15 residues.

This clone is a singleton in its sample. This chain joins TRBV2 and TRBJ1-2, with 7 bases lining up with TRBD1. The junction had 5 bases not matched to a gene; V was cut back by 6 bases and J by 7 bases. There are 12 residues in the CDR3. Germline loops: CDR1 SNHLY, CDR2 FYNNEI. CDR3 sequence reads: CASSLGQPGYTF. The CDR3 DNA reads TGTGCCAGCAGCCTGGGACAGCCTGGCTACACCTTC.

The chain links TRBV7-9 to TRBJ2-3; D remains unclear. CDR3 size: 12 residues. Trimming removed 4 bases at V and 4 bases at J, with 6 bases between. Germline values: CDR1 SEHNR, CDR2 FQNEAQ (reference sequence). CDR3: CASSSGSDTQYF. The DNA of the CDR3 is TGTGCCAGCAGCTCGGGTTCAGATACGCAGTATTTT.

The CDR3 sequence: CASSLGAGVDYGYTF. The CDR3, as DNA: TGCGCCAGCAGCTTGGGGGCAGGGGTCGACTATGGCTACACCTTC. The chain combines TRBV5-1 with TRBJ1-2; weak D call: TRBD1 (6 bases). The germline gives CDR1 SGHRS, CDR2 YFSETQ. CDR3 size: 15 residues. Trimming removed 0 bases from V and 3 bases from J, with 12 bases in between.

The gene calls are TRBV6-1 and TRBJ2-7, with D possibly being TRBD2 (7 bases). The germline V gene encodes CDR1 MNHNS and CDR2 SASEGT. Trimming removed 6 bases at V and 5 bases at J, with 14 bases between. There are 13 residues in the CDR3. The CDR3 here is CASRNGGGHEQYF. CDR3 bases: TGTGCCAGCAGGAATGGGGGGGGCCACGAGCAGTACTTC.

In its sample, this clone was seen once. The chain carries TRBV25-1 and TRBJ2-1; D is uncertain. The CDR3 spans 17 residues. The germline CDR1 and CDR2 sequences are MGHDK and SYGVNS. V lost 5 bases, J lost 0 bases, and 17 bases lay in between. Here the CDR3 DNA reads TGTGCCAGCAGTAGACCGCGAGGACCCGTCTCCTACAATGAGCAGTTCTTC. This codes for CASSRPRGPVSYNEQFF.

The chain recombines TRBV6-1 with TRBJ1-6, with D tentatively TRBD1 (6 bases). The CDR3 sequence is 15 residues long. CDR1 MNHNS and CDR2 SASEGT come from the germline V gene. Deletions cut 6 bases from V and 7 bases from J, with 16 bases between. In nucleotides, the CDR3 is TGTGCCAGCAGCGTCGACGTGGGGGCGAATTCACCCCTCCACTTT. Protein: CASSVDVGANSPLHF.

In its sample, this clone was seen a few times. This chain joins TRBV5-1 and TRBJ1-1, with D possibly TRBD1 on 5 matching bases. The V end was cut by 2 bases, the J end by 2 bases, with 10 bases between. This CDR3 contains 14 residues. Germline-derived CDR1 and CDR2 are SGHRS and YFSETQ. The CDR3 DNA is TGCGCCAGCAGCTTTTTACAGGTCAACACTGAAGCTTTCTTT. It specifies CASSFLQVNTEAFF.

The gene calls are TRBV6-6 and TRBJ1-1, with D possibly TRBD1 on 5 matching bases. CDR1 MNHNY and CDR2 SVGAGI come from the germline V gene (reference sequence). The CDR3 loop spans 13 amino acids. With 6 bases removed from V and 2 bases from J, the gap between germline ends came to 10 bases. The CDR3 is CASRRGTNTEAFF. The CDR3 DNA reads as TGTGCCAGCAGAAGGGGAACTAACACTGAAGCTTTCTTT.

This chain links TRBV7-2 with TRBJ1-2; D not certain. In germline, CDR1 is SGHTA, CDR2 FQGNSA. The CDR3 runs 11 residues. The V gene lost 10 bases and the J gene lost 0 bases, with 6 bases spanning the gap. The CDR3 coding sequence is TGTGCCACCTCAGCTAACTATGGCTACACCTTC. As protein: CATSANYGYTF.

The rearrangement joins TRBV4-1 to TRBJ2-7, with D perhaps matching TRBD1 (5 bases). CDR1 MGHRA and CDR2 YSYEKL come from the germline V gene. V shed 1 base and J shed 6 bases, with 22 bases lying between them. This CDR3 comprises 17 residues. CDR3 residues: CASSQGWAGLGNFEQYF. In DNA, the CDR3 is TGCGCCAGCAGCCAAGGGTGGGCAGGGTTAGGAAATTTCGAGCAGTACTTC.

The chain has TRBV15 and TRBJ1-1; D gene ambiguous. The CDR3 has 13 residues. CDR1 is LNHNV, CDR2 YYDKDF, per germline (reference sequence). Trimming took off 5 bases at V and 0 bases at J, with 7 bases between the two ends. The CDR3 nucleotides read TGTGCCACCAGCTGGGGTATGAACACTGAAGCTTTCTTT. Protein product: CATSWGMNTEAFF.

This clone occurred once. The chain has TRBV4-1 and TRBJ2-1, with a tentative D call TRBD2 (6 bases). Deletions cut 2 bases from V and 8 bases from J, with 10 bases between. The CDR3 runs 13 residues. CDR1 is MGHRA, CDR2 YSYEKL, per germline. The CDR3, as DNA: TGCGCCAGCAGCCAACCCTCGGGGGATGAGCAGTTCTTC. It encodes CASSQPSGDEQFF.

The V gene is TRBV4-3, the J gene TRBJ2-7, with D possibly TRBD1 on 7 matching bases. The V and J ends lost 0 bases and 6 bases respectively, with 21 bases between them. This CDR3 has 17 amino acids. Germline V gene sequence: CDR1 LGHNA, CDR2 YSLEER. CDR3 coding DNA: TGCGCCAGCAGCCAAGATCAGGAGGGGGCATTCGGGGGCGAGCAGTACTTC. Encoded protein: CASSQDQEGAFGGEQYF.

The V gene is TRBV6-5, the J gene TRBJ1-2; D unresolved. With 5 bases removed from V and 7 bases from J, the gap between germline ends came to 14 bases. Germline V lookup: CDR1 MNHEY, CDR2 SVGAGI. This CDR3 comprises 13 residues. The CDR3 here is CASSRTPLGGYTF. CDR3 DNA: TGTGCCAGCAGTCGGACCCCCCTGGGTGGCTACACCTTC.

The J gene is TRBJ2-7, the V gene TRBV14, with D hard to call. The germline V gene has CDR1 SGHDN and CDR2 FVKESK. This CDR3 region has 12 residues. Trimming left V 4 bases short and J 3 bases short, with 7 bases between. CDR3 amino acids: CASSRGNYEQYF. In DNA, the CDR3 is TGTGCCAGCAGCCGAGGCAACTACGAGCAGTACTTC.

The table lists this clone with a count of one. In DNA form, the CDR3 reads TGCGCCAGCAGCCGCCGGGACAGGGGTGACTATGGCTACACCTTC. It codes for CASSRRDRGDYGYTF. The rearrangement links TRBV4-3 to TRBJ1-2, with TRBD1 identical over 10 bases. The germline V gene has CDR1 LGHNA and CDR2 YSLEER. Trimming took 4 bases from V and 3 from J; bases not matched to a gene: 5. The CDR3 has 15 amino acids.

V and J are TRBV9 and TRBJ1-2, with unresolved D. CDR1 and CDR2 (germline): SGDLS, YYNGEE. This CDR3 comprises 13 residues. With 1 base removed from V and 2 bases from J, the gap between germline ends came to 6 bases. The CDR3 region has the DNA TGTGCCAGCAGCGTAACACAGAACTATGGCTACACCTTC. Translation: CASSVTQNYGYTF.

The chain combines TRBV5-8 with TRBJ1-6, with TRBD1 as a possible D gene (5 bases). The CDR3 sequence is 19 residues long. Germline CDR1 reads SGHTS; CDR2 reads YDEGEE. Trimming pared 2 bases from V and 0 bases from J, leaving 18 bases between. The CDR3 DNA reads as TGTGCCAGCAGCTTACCTACCGGGACGGGATACTCCTATAATTCACCCCTCCACTTT. Translated, it gives CASSLPTGTGYSYNSPLHF.

This chain links TRBV19 with TRBJ1-2, with 9 bases matching TRBD1. Germline-derived CDR1 and CDR2 are LNHDA and SQIVND (reference sequence). The trim removed 6 bases at V and 4 bases at J, leaving 3 bases unmatched. The CDR3 sequence is 13 residues long. The CDR3 reads CASRTQGAYGYTF. CDR3 DNA sequence: TGTGCCAGTAGAACACAGGGGGCCTATGGCTACACCTTC.